Listed here are 20 T cell receptor beta chains from one sample, sequenced in a study of Graves' ophthalmopathy and Graves' hyperthyroidism. The sequenced template was RNA, covering the TCR beta CDR3 region. First-round RT-PCR with HTBI primers preceded a second-round multiplex PCR. From the multiplex PCR reads, TCRdb called clonotypes with MiXCR, one entry per CDR3 protein. The sample carries about 1.1 million distinct CDR3 sequences, about 35% recorded once. What was sequenced was peripheral blood or thyroid tissue (not recorded which). The receptors come from an adult man with Graves' hyperthyroidism.

This clonotype turned up a few times. The V call is TRBV20-1, the J call TRBJ2-7; 9 nucleotides match TRBD2. J lost 6 bases, V lost 2 bases, and 11 bases had no gene match. The CDR3 totals 15 residues. Germline V lookup: CDR1 DFQATT, CDR2 SNEGSKA (reference sequence). Written as DNA, the CDR3 is TGCAGTGCTAGAAGAGCGGGAGGTGGAGGGGGCGAGCAGTACTTC. It is translated as CSARRAGGGGGEQYF.

V usage is TRBV12-3 or TRBV12-4 and J usage is TRBJ2-7; D not resolved. The CDR3 sequence is 14 residues long. The V end lost 2 bases, the J end lost 0 bases, and 8 bases lay between the germline ends. The CDR3 region is CASSLQAYSYEQYF. The CDR3 DNA sequence: TGTGCCAGCAGTTTACAGGCCTACTCCTACGAGCAGTACTTC.

Turning to this clonotype: A much larger clone differs from this one at a single base, so this may be a read error. The rearrangement links TRBV20-1 to TRBJ2-5; 12 bases fit TRBD2. Germline assignment: CDR1 DFQATT and CDR2 SNEGSKA (reference sequence). The CDR3 covers 14 residues. With V trimmed by 1 base and J by 9 bases, 6 bases remained unmatched. CDR3 residues: CSARVASGREAQYF. In nucleotides, the CDR3 is TGCAGTGCTAGAGTGGCTAGCGGGAGGGAGGCCCAGTACTTC.

V gene TRBV7-8 combines with J gene TRBJ1-1; possible D gene TRBD1, 5 bases. V lost 7 bases and J 0 bases, leaving 12 bases between the germline ends. Germline CDR1 reads SGHVS; CDR2 reads FQNEAQ. The CDR3 consists of 14 residues. This CDR3 is CASIEGRMNTEAFF. In nucleotides, the CDR3 is TGTGCCAGCATCGAGGGACGTATGAACACTGAAGCTTTCTTT.

This clonotype has at least ten counts. The chain carries TRBV7-9 and TRBJ1-6, with TRBD1 matching over 8 bases. The V gene's germline CDR1 is SEHNR and CDR2 FQNEAQ (reference sequence). The CDR3 extends over 16 amino acids. V gave up 5 bases and J gave up 7 bases; unmatched junction bases: 10. CDR3 in amino acids: CASSATDRGQNSPLHF. The CDR3 DNA is TGTGCCAGCAGCGCAACCGACAGGGGTCAGAATTCACCCCTCCACTTT. The variable domain in full, with the rest retrieved from reference TRBV7-9 and TRBJ1-6, is DTGVSQNPRHKITKRGQNVTFRCDPISEHNRLYWYRQTLGQGPEFLTYFQNEAQLEKSRLLSDRFSAERPKGSFSTLEIQRTEQGDSAMYLCASSATDRGQNSPLHFGNGTRLTVT.

Remarks on this clonotype: With a much larger clone just one base away, this may be a read error. The CDR3 loop reads CAISESPDRPSYERYF. The CDR3 DNA follows: TGTGCCATCAGTGAGTCCCCGGACAGGCCGTCCTACGAGCGGTACTTC. This rearrangement joins TRBV10-3 to TRBJ2-7, with 7 bases that match TRBD1. CDR1 and CDR2 (germline): ENHRY, SYGVKD. CDR3 length equals 16 residues.

This chain links TRBV6-5 with TRBJ2-2, with 10 bases matching TRBD2. This CDR3 contains 15 residues. The V gene end was trimmed by 5 bases and the J gene end by 3 bases; junction bases not matched to a gene: 3. Germline V gene lookup returns CDR1 MNHEY and CDR2 SVGAGI. CDR3 sequence: CASSQLAGYTGELFF. The CDR3 region has the DNA TGTGCCAGCAGTCAACTAGCGGGGTACACCGGGGAGCTGTTTTTT.

This clonotype appeared a few times. V is TRBV7-9 and J is TRBJ2-7; D is undetermined. V lost 7 bases and J lost 3, with 19 bases in between. Germline CDR1 SEHNR, CDR2 FQNEAQ (reference sequence). The CDR3 contains 15 residues. The CDR3 region is CASTIGPPERYEQYF. The CDR3 DNA follows: TGTGCCAGCACGATCGGACCTCCCGAACGCTACGAGCAGTACTTC.

This chain connects TRBV12-3 or TRBV12-4 to TRBJ2-3, with 8 bases matching TRBD1. The J segment lost 2 bases and the V segment lost 6 bases, leaving 4 bases of the junction unmatched. CDR3 size: 14 residues. The CDR3 DNA reads TGTGCCAGCAGACGGACAGGGACCACAGATACGCAGTATTTT. Translation: CASRRTGTTDTQYF.

This clonotype was seen repeatedly, ten times or more. V is TRBV2 and J is TRBJ2-7; TRBD1 aligns across 8 bases. The CDR3 consists of 12 residues. From germline, CDR1 is SNHLY and CDR2 FYNNEI. Unmatched junction bases numbered 2, after V lost 4 bases and J lost 6 bases. The chain's CDR3 is CASSGQGTEQYF. In DNA, the CDR3 is TGTGCCAGCAGTGGACAGGGGACCGAGCAGTACTTC.

Many counts were recorded for this clonotype. DNA for the CDR3: TGCAGCGTTGAGGCGGATGGACGGTTGAACACTGAAGCTTTCTTT. Its protein product is CSVEADGRLNTEAFF. This chain connects TRBV29-1 to TRBJ1-1; no definite D call. In germline, CDR1 is SQVTM, CDR2 ANQGSEA. There are 15 residues in the CDR3. The V end lost 3 bases, the J end lost 0 bases, and 14 bases lay between the germline ends.

This clonotype was seen repeatedly, ten times or more. The rearrangement joins TRBV5-1 to TRBJ1-1; D gene uncertain. CDR1 and CDR2 (germline): SGHRS, YFSETQ. Trimming pared 6 bases from V and 1 base from J, leaving 19 bases between. This CDR3 region has 16 residues. CDR3 residues: CASMPSGAKSNTEAFF. CDR3 sequence (DNA): TGCGCCAGCATGCCGTCGGGCGCCAAGTCGAACACTGAAGCTTTCTTT.

This rearrangement joins TRBV5-1 to TRBJ2-7, with a tentative D call TRBD2 (5 bases). V was trimmed by 0 bases and J by 3 bases, leaving 10 bases between them. CDR3 size: 14 residues. From germline, CDR1 is SGHRS and CDR2 YFSETQ. CDR3 sequence (DNA): TGCGCCAGCAGCTTGGGATCAGCGGACTACGAGCAGTACTTC. It is translated as CASSLGSADYEQYF.

CDR3 in DNA: TGTGCCAGCAGCCACGGGGGGCTGAGCTCTGGAAACACCTTC. This encodes CASSHGGLSSGNTF. The chain combines TRBV25-1 with TRBJ1-2, with D maybe TRBD1 (6 bases). Trimming shortened V by 6 bases and J by 12 bases, and 23 bases separated the two germline ends. The CDR3 has 14 residues. CDR1 and CDR2 from the germline V gene are MGHDK and SYGVNS.

The chain recombines TRBV6-5 with TRBJ2-7; 11 bases are shared with TRBD1. V lost 5 bases and J lost 4; bases outside the gene matches: 13. The germline V gene encodes CDR1 MNHEY and CDR2 SVGAGI. CDR3 length: 17 amino acids. In DNA, the CDR3 is TGTGCCAGCAGTCGAAGGACAGGGGGCCCGTTGGGGTACGAGCAGTACTTC. It yields the protein CASSRRTGGPLGYEQYF.

V is TRBV7-8 and J is TRBJ1-5; possibly TRBD1 for D (5 bases). Between the trimmed V and J ends, which lost 4 bases and 0 bases, there was a span of 10 bases. This CDR3 region has 15 residues. Germline V lookup: CDR1 SGHVS, CDR2 FQNEAQ. CDR3 DNA: TGTGCCAGCAGCTCCTCGGGGGATAGCAATCAGCCCCAGCATTTT. This translates into CASSSSGDSNQPQHF.

At least ten counts were recorded for this clonotype. The V and J genes are TRBV25-1 and TRBJ1-2; TRBD1 agrees at 7 bases. This CDR3 is built from 14 residues. The J segment lost 4 bases and the V segment lost 3 bases, leaving 5 bases of the junction unmatched. Germline assignment: CDR1 MGHDK and CDR2 SYGVNS. This chain's CDR3 is CASSDRGQRYGYTF. The CDR3 nucleotides are TGTGCCAGCAGTGACAGGGGACAGCGCTATGGCTACACCTTC.

A remark on this clonotype: The CDR3 end shows no conserved phenylalanine or tryptophan, and so a read error is likely. No DNA is shown, since the ends of the CDR3 on it are uncertain; the CDR3 is the one TCRdb lists. The gene calls are TRBV9 and TRBJ1-1; whether TRBD1, the table's D call, matches the DNA was not checked. The CDR3 region is 11 residues in length, termini included. Per germline, CDR1 SGDLS and CDR2 YYNGEE. The CDR3 here is CASSEGQGASY.

This clonotype was seen repeatedly, ten times or more. This chain joins TRBV20-1 and TRBJ1-5, with 9 nucleotides matching TRBD1. The CDR3 runs to 15 residues. J was trimmed by 5 bases and V by 4 bases; bases with no gene match: 9. Germline V gene data show CDR1 as DFQATT and CDR2 as SNEGSKA (reference sequence). The chain's CDR3 is CSATNLGQGYQPQHF. The CDR3 DNA reads TGCAGTGCTACAAACTTAGGACAGGGGTATCAGCCCCAGCATTTT.

This clonotype has more than one count but fewer than ten. V gene TRBV19 combines with J gene TRBJ2-2, with D possibly TRBD2 on 5 matching bases. V gave up 7 bases and J gave up 0 bases, with 12 bases separating them. Germline values: CDR1 LNHDA, CDR2 SQIVND (reference sequence). This CDR3 spans 15 amino acids. CDR3 sequence reads: CASNLRGSNTGELFF. CDR3 nucleotide sequence: TGTGCCAGTAACCTTCGGGGATCGAACACCGGGGAGCTGTTTTTT.